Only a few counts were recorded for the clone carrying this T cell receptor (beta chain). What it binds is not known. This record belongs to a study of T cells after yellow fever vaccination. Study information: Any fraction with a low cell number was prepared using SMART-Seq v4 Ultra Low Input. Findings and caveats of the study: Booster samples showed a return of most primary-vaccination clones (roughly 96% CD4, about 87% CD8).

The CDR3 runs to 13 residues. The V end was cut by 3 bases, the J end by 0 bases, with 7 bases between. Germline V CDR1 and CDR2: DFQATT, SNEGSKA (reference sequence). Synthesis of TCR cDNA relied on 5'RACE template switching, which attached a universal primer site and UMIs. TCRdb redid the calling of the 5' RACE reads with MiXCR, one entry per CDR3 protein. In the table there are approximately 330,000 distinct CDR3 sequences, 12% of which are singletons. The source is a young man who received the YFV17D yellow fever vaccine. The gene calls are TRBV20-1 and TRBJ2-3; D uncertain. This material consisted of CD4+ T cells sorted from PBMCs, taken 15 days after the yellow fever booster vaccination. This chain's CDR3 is CSARRRSTDTQYF. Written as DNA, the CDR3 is TGCAGTGCTAGGCGGCGTAGCACAGATACGCAGTATTTT.